This entry features one T cell receptor (beta chain) sequence. It lacks a known antigen. No per-base quality is available; no much larger clone lies one base away. CDR1 MGHRA and CDR2 YSYEKL were looked up in the germline V gene. The CDR3, from cysteine to phenylalanine, totals 17 residues. This entry keeps only the CDR3 DNA: 51 bases, framed from base 1. V is cut back by 1 base and J by 1 base, with 5 bases in the junction unmatched. These data come from a study of graft-versus-host responses after intestinal transplantation listed by TCRdb under 2021. Some background on the complete study: Recipients received multivisceral, liver-intestinal, or isolated intestinal transplants. Anti-thymocyte globulin induction was given to all recipients, followed by maintenance tacrolimus and steroids for approximately 3 years. After intestinal transplantation, graft-versus-host and host-versus-graft alloreactive T cell clones in the graft, circulation and bone marrow were tracked using bulk TCR-beta CDR3 sequencing. To identify alloreactive clones, pre-transplant mixed lymphocyte reaction products were sequenced and compared with unstimulated pre-transplant donor and recipient T cells. The cohort enrolled 24 intestinal transplant recipients including one retransplant, and a few patients lacking pretransplant specimens were excluded. A peak of at least 4% donor T cells among recipient peripheral blood mononuclear cells was the definition used for donor T cell macrochimerism. Samples from a few later patients were sequenced in-house on an Illumina MiSeq with MiXCR processing rather than by the commercial service. Summary of the overall study and its limitations: GvH clones turned up in recipient bone marrow, with some appearing earlier in ileal mucosa or blood, a pattern consistent with an intestinal mucosal origin. The conclusions were limited by the relatively low number and heterogeneity of the intestinal transplant patients. In patients with donor T cell macrochimerism, the allografts had high GvH to HvG T cell clonal ratios. Early after transplant, peak levels of circulating GvH clones were found to be associated with declines in HvG clones.

Library method: the immunoSEQ multiplex PCR assay. For most patients, genomic DNA was isolated using the Qiagen DNeasy Blood and Tissue Kit and was shipped frozen to Adaptive Biotechnologies for TCR sequencing. For most patients, high-throughput TCR-beta CDR3 sequencing of genomic DNA was performed by Adaptive Biotechnologies. On the authors' methods: TCR sequencing data were retrieved from Adaptive's ImmunoSEQ software for some 19 patients, whereas a few other patients were processed with MiXCR and VDJtools. CD4 versus CD8 sorting errors were corrected by removing sequences found in both subsets at a frequency ratio below 5:1. Because the origin of CDR3 nucleotide sequences shared between donor and recipient could not be assigned, those sequences were removed. At least 2-fold expansion over unstimulated cells and a minimum CFSE-low frequency of 0.002% (template counts) or 0.001% (read counts) were required for clones to be classified as alloreactive. Clones detected in sequenced pre-transplant spleen, lymph node, or MLR CFSE-low populations of the donor or recipient were defined as mappable. The cumulative frequency of alloreactive clones was calculated as a percentage of all sequences, weighted by copy number. TCRdb took over this immuneACCESS table, retaining in-frame rearrangements with V and J assigned. Such tables are incomplete; in checked studies, under half of the missing clones stem from an unresolved V gene, and the remainder is unexplained. V, J and clone size derive from that table, while D and trimming were established from the DNA sequence. A total of 100,000 to 110,000 clones appear in this sample, roughly 90% of them only once. The top ten constitute 0.85% to 1% of the sample.

The time point label here, explained by the study, means: cells obtained before transplantation from donor or recipient. CD3+CD4+ and CD3+CD8+ populations were FACS-sorted from unstimulated pre-transplant donor and recipient cells taken from spleen or lymph nodes. Here the chain combines TRBV4-1 and TRBJ2-5, with 11 middle bases fitting TRBD2. The source is a human donor who was the organ donor for an intestinal transplant. The material was unstimulated CD4+ T cells sorted from spleen or lymph node cells, obtained before transplant. Read as DNA, the sequence is TGCGCCAGCAGCCAAGGTAGCGGGGGGGTCCCCCAAGAGACCCAGTACTTC. Translated, it reads CASSQGSGGVPQETQYF.